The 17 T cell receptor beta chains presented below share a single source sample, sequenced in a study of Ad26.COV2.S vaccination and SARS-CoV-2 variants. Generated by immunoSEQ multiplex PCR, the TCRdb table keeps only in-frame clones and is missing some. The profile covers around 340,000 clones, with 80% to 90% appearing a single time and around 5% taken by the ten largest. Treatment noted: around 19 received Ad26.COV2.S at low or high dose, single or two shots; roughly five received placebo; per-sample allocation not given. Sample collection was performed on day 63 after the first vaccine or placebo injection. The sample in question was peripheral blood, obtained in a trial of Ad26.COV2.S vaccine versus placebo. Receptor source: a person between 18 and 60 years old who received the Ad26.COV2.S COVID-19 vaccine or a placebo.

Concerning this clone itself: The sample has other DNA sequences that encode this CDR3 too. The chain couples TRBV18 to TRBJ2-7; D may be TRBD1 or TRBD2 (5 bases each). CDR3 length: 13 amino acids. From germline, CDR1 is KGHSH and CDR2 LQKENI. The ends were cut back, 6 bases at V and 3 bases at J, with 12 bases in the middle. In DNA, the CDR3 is TGTGCCAGCTCTCCCCAGGGAGACTACGAGCAGTACTTC. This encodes CASSPQGDYEQYF. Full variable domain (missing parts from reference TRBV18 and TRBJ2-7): NAGVMQNPRHLVRRRGQEARLRCSPMKGHSHVYWYRQLPEEGLKFMVYLQKENIIDESGMPKERFSAEFPKEGPSILRIQQVVRGDSAAYFCASSPQGDYEQYFGPGTRLTVT.

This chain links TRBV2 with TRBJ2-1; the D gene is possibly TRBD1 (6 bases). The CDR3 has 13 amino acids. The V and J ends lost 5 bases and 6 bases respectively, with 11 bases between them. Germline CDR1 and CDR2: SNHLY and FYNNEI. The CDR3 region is CASSYRETNEQFF. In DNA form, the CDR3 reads TGTGCCAGCAGTTACAGGGAAACCAATGAGCAGTTCTTC.

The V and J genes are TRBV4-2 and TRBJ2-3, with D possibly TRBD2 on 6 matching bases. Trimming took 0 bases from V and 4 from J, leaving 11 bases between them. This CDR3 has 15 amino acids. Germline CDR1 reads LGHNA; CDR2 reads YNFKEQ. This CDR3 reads CASSQEGRDSDTQYF. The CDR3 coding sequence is TGTGCCAGCAGCCAAGAGGGCAGGGACTCAGATACGCAGTATTTT.

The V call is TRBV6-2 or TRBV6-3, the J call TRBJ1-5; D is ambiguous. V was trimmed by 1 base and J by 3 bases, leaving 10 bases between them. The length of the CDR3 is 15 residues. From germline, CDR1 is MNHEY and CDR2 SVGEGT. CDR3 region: CASSYLEGYNQPQHF. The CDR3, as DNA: TGTGCCAGCAGTTACTTAGAGGGATACAATCAGCCCCAGCATTTT.

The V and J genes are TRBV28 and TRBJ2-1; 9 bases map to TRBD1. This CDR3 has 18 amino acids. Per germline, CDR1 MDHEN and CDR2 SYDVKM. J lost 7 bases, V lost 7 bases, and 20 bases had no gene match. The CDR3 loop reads CASNRDRELRTIGNEQFF. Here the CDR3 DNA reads TGTGCCAGCAACCGGGACAGGGAGTTGAGGACAATCGGTAATGAGCAGTTCTTC.

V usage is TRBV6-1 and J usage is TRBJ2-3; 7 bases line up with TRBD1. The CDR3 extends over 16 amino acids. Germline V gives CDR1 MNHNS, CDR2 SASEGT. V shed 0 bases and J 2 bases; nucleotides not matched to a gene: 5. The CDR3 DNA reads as TGTGCCAGCAGTGAAGCGCAGGGACAGCTCACAGATACGCAGTATTTT. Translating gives CASSEAQGQLTDTQYF.

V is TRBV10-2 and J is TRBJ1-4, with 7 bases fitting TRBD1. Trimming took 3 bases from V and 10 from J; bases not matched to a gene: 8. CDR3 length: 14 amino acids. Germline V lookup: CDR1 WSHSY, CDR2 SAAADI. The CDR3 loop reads CASSESGTVGKLFF. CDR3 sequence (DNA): TGCGCCAGCAGTGAATCCGGGACAGTGGGAAAACTGTTTTTT.

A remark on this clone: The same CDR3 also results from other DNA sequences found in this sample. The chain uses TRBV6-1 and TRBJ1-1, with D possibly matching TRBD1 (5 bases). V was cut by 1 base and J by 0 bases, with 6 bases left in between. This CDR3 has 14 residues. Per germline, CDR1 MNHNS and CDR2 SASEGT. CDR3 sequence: CASSEGGLNTEAFF. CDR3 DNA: TGTGCCAGCAGTGAAGGGGGCCTGAACACTGAAGCTTTCTTT.

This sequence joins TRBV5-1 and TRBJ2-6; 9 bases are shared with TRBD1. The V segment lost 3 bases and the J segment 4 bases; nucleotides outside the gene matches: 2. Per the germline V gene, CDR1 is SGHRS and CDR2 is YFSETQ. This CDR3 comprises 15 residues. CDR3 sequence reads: CASSWTGAGANVLTF. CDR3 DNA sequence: TGCGCCAGCAGCTGGACAGGGGCCGGGGCCAACGTCCTGACTTTC. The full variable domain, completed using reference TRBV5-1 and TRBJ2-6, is KAGVTQTPRYLIKTRGQQVTLSCSPISGHRSVSWYQQTPGQGLQFLFEYFSETQRNKGNFPGRFSGRQFSNSRSEMNVSTLELGDSALYLCASSWTGAGANVLTFGAGSRLTVL.

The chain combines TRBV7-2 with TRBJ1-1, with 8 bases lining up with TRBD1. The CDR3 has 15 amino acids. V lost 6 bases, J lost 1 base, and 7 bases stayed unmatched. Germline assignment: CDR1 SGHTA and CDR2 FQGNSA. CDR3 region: CASSQGAGENTEAFF. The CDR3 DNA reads TGTGCCAGCAGTCAGGGGGCGGGTGAGAACACTGAAGCTTTCTTT.

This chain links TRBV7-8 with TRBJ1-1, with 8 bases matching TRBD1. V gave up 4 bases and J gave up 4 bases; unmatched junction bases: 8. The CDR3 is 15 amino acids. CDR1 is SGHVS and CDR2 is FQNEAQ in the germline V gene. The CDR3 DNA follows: TGTGCCAGCAGCTATGGACAGGGTGGTATCACTGAAGCTTTCTTT. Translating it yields CASSYGQGGITEAFF.

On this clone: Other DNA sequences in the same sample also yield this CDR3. Written as DNA, the CDR3 is TGTGCCAGCAGCTTAGCCGGGAACACTGAAGCTTTCTTT. Translated: CASSLAGNTEAFF. This chain connects TRBV7-9 to TRBJ1-1; D unresolved. The CDR3 has 13 residues. V was pared by 0 bases and J by 1 base, with 3 bases between. Germline V gene lookup returns CDR1 SEHNR and CDR2 FQNEAQ (reference sequence).

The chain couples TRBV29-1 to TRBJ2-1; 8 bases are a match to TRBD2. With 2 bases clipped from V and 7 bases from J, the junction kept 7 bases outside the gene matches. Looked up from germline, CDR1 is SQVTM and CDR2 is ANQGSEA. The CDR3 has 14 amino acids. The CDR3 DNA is TGCAGCGTTGAATTCCCCGGGAGGGGTAATGAGCAGTTCTTC. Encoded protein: CSVEFPGRGNEQFF.

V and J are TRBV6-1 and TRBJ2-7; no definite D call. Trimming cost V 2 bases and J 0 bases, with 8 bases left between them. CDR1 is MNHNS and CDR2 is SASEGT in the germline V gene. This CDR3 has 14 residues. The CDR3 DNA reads TGTGCCAGCAGTGAAACCGTGTACTCCTACGAGCAGTACTTC. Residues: CASSETVYSYEQYF.

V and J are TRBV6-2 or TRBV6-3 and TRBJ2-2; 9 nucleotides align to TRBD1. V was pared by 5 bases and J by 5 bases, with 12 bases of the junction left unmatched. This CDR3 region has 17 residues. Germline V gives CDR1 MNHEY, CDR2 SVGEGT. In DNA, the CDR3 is TGTGCCAGCAGTACCCGACCGGGACAGGGTTTAACCGGGGAGCTGTTTTTT. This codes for CASSTRPGQGLTGELFF.

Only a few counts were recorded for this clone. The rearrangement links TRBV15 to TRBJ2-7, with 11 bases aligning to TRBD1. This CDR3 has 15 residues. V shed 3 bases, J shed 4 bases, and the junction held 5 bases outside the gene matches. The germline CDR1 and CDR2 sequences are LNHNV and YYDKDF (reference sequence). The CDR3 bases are TGTGCCACCAGCAGTGGGACAGGGGGACGGTACGAGCAGTACTTC. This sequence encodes CATSSGTGGRYEQYF.

DNA of the CDR3: TGTGCCAGCAGTTACGACAACCGCAATCAGCCCCAGCATTTT. Translating it yields CASSYDNRNQPQHF. This rearrangement joins TRBV28 to TRBJ1-5; no firm D call. Germline loops: CDR1 MDHEN, CDR2 SYDVKM. The CDR3 contains 14 residues. V lost 4 bases to trimming and J lost 2 bases, with 9 bases between them.